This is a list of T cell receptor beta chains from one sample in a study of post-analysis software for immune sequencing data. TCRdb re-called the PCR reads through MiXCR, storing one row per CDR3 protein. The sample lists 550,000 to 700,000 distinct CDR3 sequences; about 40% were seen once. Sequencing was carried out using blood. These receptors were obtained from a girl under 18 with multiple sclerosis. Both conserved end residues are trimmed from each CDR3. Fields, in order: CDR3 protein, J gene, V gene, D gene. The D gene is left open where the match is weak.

ASSGGTPVGRF TRBJ2-1 TRBV2 NA
ASSLTSGLTDTQY TRBJ2-3 TRBV28 TRBD2
ASSWVADQETQY TRBJ2-5 TRBV5-1 NA
ASTYGGSGANVRT TRBJ2-6 TRBV12-3/TRBV12-4 NA
ATSRVGSGSGANVLT TRBJ2-6 TRBV15 NA
ASSVPGLNIQY TRBJ2-4 TRBV6-1 NA
SAYVRTGSGYT TRBJ1-2 TRBV20-1 NA
ATQAGRSEQY NA TRBV6-1 NA
ASSSTSGYLYEQY TRBJ2-7 TRBV6-6 TRBD2
ASSLEGGAYNEQF TRBJ2-1 TRBV18 TRBD2
ASSLAPLAGNEQF TRBJ2-1 TRBV5-1 NA
SAGIPGQGTDTQY TRBJ2-3 TRBV20-1 TRBD1
SPTVGARAF TRBJ1-1 TRBV29-1 NA
SAYDLVQGTQETQY TRBJ2-5 TRBV20-1 NA
ASNYRVGEAF TRBJ1-1 TRBV12-3/TRBV12-4 NA
ASSLEGDRNIQY TRBJ2-4 TRBV5-1 NA
SVEGSGLNTEAF TRBJ1-1 TRBV29-1 NA
SVEDHTEETQY TRBJ2-5 TRBV29-1 NA
ASSTGAGEQY TRBJ2-7 TRBV12-3/TRBV12-4 TRBD1
ASSWGQQFPGDNNEQF TRBJ2-1 TRBV5-1 NA
ASSSKTFRAGTEAF TRBJ1-1 TRBV9 NA
ASRQGMNTEAF TRBJ1-1 TRBV6-5 TRBD1
ASSLGTEPYEQY TRBJ2-7 TRBV12-3/TRBV12-4 NA
ASRASGQSDTQY TRBJ2-3 TRBV12-3/TRBV12-4 NA
ASRPTGQGETQY TRBJ2-5 TRBV11-2 TRBD1
ASSHDGTGFYEQY TRBJ2-7 TRBV7-6 TRBD1
ASSRTRGETQY TRBJ2-5 TRBV3-1 NA
ASRSTRGSYEQY TRBJ2-7 TRBV12-3/TRBV12-4 NA
ASTLGTSGSNEQF TRBJ2-1 TRBV12-3/TRBV12-4 TRBD2
SVSGGATYGYT TRBJ1-2 TRBV29-1 TRBD1
ASSSIAGGGTDTQY TRBJ2-3 TRBV6-5 TRBD2
ASSLRTSGRVDTQY TRBJ2-3 TRBV7-9 TRBD2
ASSLGGADEQY TRBJ2-7 TRBV11-2 NA
ASSLDGQADTEAF TRBJ1-1 TRBV12-3/TRBV12-4 TRBD1
AISGEREGQGDEQY TRBJ2-7 TRBV10-3 TRBD2
ASSLVPWEQF TRBJ2-1 TRBV7-9 NA
ASSDSETGLGTDTQY TRBJ2-3 TRBV6-4 NA
AISEGSGKETQY TRBJ2-5 TRBV10-3 NA
ASSPSGVRKLF TRBJ1-4 TRBV12-3/TRBV12-4 NA
ASSQVLAEGDEQF TRBJ2-1 TRBV4-1 NA
ASSRPGQGAASGNEQF TRBJ2-1 TRBV7-2 TRBD1
ASSFEGEQH TRBJ1-5 TRBV12-3/TRBV12-4 NA
AISAPGQGGYT TRBJ1-2 TRBV10-3 TRBD1
SAPGTGAGNTEAF TRBJ1-1 TRBV20-1 TRBD1
ASSESGLAGALSYNEQF TRBJ2-1 TRBV10-1 TRBD2
SARRGGSNTEAF TRBJ1-1 TRBV20-1 NA
ASSYAGGGTNYGYT TRBJ1-2 TRBV27 NA
ASSYRDRNYGYT TRBJ1-2 TRBV12-3/TRBV12-4 TRBD1
ASSDGTGGPYEQY TRBJ2-7 TRBV2 TRBD1
ASSQGAGTSTDTQY TRBJ2-3 TRBV4-1 NA
ASSPWKGVQLYEQY TRBJ2-7 TRBV4-1 NA
ASSLVSGRAAKNIQY TRBJ2-4 TRBV5-1 NA
ASSLRSVSSYNEQF TRBJ2-1 TRBV7-2 NA
AISLASGRTDTQY TRBJ2-3 TRBV10-3 TRBD2
SAEDRVNRNTQY TRBJ2-3 TRBV20-1 TRBD1
ASRRTGINQPQH TRBJ1-5 TRBV12-3/TRBV12-4 TRBD1
ASSSLVGGAVETQY TRBJ2-5 TRBV11-3 NA
ASSQGRLAGGPLRDEQF TRBJ2-1 TRBV4-1 TRBD2
AWKDNNYEQY TRBJ2-7 TRBV30 NA